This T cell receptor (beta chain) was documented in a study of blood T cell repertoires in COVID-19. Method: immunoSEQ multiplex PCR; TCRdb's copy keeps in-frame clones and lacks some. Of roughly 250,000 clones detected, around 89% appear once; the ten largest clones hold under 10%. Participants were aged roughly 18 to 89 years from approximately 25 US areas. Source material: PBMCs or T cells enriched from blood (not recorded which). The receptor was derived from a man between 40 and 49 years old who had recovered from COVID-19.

The CDR3 loop reads CASGSWAYEQYF. The CDR3 DNA follows: TGTGCCAGCGGGAGTTGGGCCTACGAGCAGTACTTC. V and J are TRBV28 and TRBJ2-7, with D perhaps TRBD2 (5 bases). V lost 8 bases to trimming and J lost 2 bases, with 10 bases between them. The CDR3 has 12 residues. CDR1 is MDHEN, CDR2 SYDVKM, per germline.